This T cell receptor beta chain was identified in a study of T cells after yellow fever vaccination. The table lists this clonotype with many counts. Antigen specificity is unknown. TCRdb redid the calling of the 5' RACE reads with MiXCR, one entry per CDR3 protein. The sample has 60,000 or so distinct CDR3 sequences; approximately 6.5% are singletons. Study results and caveats: The booster saw the reappearance of most primary-vaccination clones (96% CD4, about 88% CD8).

CDR1 is SGDLS, CDR2 YYNGEE, per germline. The CDR3 has 12 residues. Trimming removed 0 bases from V and 6 bases from J, with 3 bases in between. The chain combines TRBV9 with TRBJ2-2; D is uncertain. The sample in question was CD8+ T cells sorted from PBMCs, obtained on the day of the first yellow fever vaccination. The TCR originated in a man aged 18 to 30 who received the YFV17D yellow fever vaccine. CDR3 sequence reads: CASSVVPGELFF. CDR3 DNA sequence: TGTGCCAGCAGCGTAGTTCCCGGGGAGCTGTTTTTT.